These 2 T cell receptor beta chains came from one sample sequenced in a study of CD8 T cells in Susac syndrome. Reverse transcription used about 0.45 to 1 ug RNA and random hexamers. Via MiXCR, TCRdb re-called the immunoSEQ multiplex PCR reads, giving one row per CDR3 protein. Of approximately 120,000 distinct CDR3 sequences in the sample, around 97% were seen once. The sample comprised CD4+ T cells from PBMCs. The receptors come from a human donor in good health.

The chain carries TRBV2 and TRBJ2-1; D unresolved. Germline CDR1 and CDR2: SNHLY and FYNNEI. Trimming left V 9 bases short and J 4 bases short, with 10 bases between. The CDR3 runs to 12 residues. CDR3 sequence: CASGEQYNEQFF. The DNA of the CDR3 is TGTGCCAGTGGAGAGCAGTACAATGAGCAGTTCTTC.

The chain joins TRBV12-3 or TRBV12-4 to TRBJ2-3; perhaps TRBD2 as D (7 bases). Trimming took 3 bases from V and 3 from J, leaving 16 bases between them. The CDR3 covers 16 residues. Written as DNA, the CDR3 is TGTGCCAGCAGTTTGCTATTAGGGGGGGAGACAGATACGCAGTATTTT. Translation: CASSLLLGGETDTQYF.